This T cell receptor (beta chain) was captured in a study of CD4 T cells in relation to SARS-CoV-2 and coronaviruses. Study-wide context: ViraFEST: roughly ten-day antigen culture of PBMCs, then TCR beta CDR3 sequencing. Convalescent patients were fewer than ten males and 4 females; two were Hispanic.

The CDR3 is 16 residues long. V was clipped by 4 bases and J by 2 bases, with 16 bases between them. Germline V lookup: CDR1 SGHNT, CDR2 YENEEA. Clones were sequenced by immunoSEQ multiplex PCR, and TCRdb holds only the in-frame ones, with some missing. The sample shows about 36,000 clones, roughly 83% of them seen only once. Concerning this clone itself: Antigen specificity is unknown.

The rearrangement joins TRBV11-3 to TRBJ2-3; D may be TRBD2 (6 bases). This clonotype was obtained from an adult with COVID-19. Sequencing was performed on naive CD4+ T cells from PBMCs, cultured in vitro. Subset meaning: naive CD4+ T cells isolated by negative enrichment. The CDR3 sequence is CASSWGRRDSTDTQYF. In nucleotides, the CDR3 is TGTGCCAGCAGCTGGGGGAGACGGGACTCCACAGATACGCAGTATTTT.